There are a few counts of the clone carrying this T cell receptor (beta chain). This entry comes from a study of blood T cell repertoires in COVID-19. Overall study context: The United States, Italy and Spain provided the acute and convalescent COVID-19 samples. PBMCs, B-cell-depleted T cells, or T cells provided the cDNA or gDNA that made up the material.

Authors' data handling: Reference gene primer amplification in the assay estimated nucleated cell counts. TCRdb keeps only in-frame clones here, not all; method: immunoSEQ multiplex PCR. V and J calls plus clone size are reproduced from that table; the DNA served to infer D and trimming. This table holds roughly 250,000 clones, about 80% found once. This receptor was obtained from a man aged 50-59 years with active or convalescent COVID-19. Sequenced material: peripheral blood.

The chain's CDR3 is CASSEGPNGYYEQYF. The CDR3 DNA is TGTGCCAGCAGTGAAGGTCCGAACGGGTATTACGAGCAGTACTTC. V usage is TRBV6-1 and J usage is TRBJ2-7; D unresolved. Germline values: CDR1 MNHNS, CDR2 SASEGT. The germline V and J ends were trimmed by 1 base and 4 bases, with 14 bases remaining between them. This CDR3 has 15 amino acids.